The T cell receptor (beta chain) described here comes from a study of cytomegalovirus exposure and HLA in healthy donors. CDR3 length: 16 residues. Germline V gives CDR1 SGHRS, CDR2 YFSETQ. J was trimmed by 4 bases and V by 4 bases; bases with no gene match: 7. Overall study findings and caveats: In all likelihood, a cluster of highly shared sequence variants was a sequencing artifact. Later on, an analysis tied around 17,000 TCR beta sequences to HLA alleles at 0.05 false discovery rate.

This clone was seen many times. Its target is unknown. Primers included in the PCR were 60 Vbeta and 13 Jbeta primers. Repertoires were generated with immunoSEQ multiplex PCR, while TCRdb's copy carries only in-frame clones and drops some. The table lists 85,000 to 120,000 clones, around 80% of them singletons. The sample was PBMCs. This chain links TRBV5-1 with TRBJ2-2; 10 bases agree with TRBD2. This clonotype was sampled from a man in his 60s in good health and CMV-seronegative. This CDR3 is CASSGLAGVGTGELFF. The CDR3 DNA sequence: TGCGCCAGCAGCGGTCTAGCGGGGGTCGGCACCGGGGAGCTGTTTTTT.